This entry lists 24 T cell receptor beta chains sequenced from one sample in a study of T cells in Graves' hyperthyroidism and ophthalmopathy. TCR beta CDR3 region amplification was performed from RNA transcripts. First-round RT-PCR with HTBI primers amplified the TCR CDR3 region. From the multiplex PCR reads, TCRdb called clonotypes with MiXCR, one entry per CDR3 protein. This table holds around 600,000 distinct CDR3 sequences, more than 14% found once. Input material: blood. The receptors derive from a woman aged 45-65 years with Graves' ophthalmopathy.

Note on this clonotype: One end of the junction does not line up with germline, which may come from a read error. The chain carries TRBV5-1 and TRBJ2-7, with TRBD2 matching 8 bases. This CDR3 spans 15 amino acids. From germline, CDR1 is SGHRS and CDR2 YFSETQ. The CDR3 is CAGSLGTGGPYEQYF. The CDR3 DNA sequence: TGCGCCGGCAGCTTGGGAACGGGAGGGCCCTACGAGCAGTACTTC. Combining the CDR3 with reference TRBV5-1 and TRBJ2-7 gives the whole variable domain KAGVTQTPRYLIKTRGQQVTLSCSPISGHRSVSWYQQTPGQGLQFLFEYFSETQRNKGNFPGRFSGRQFSNSRSEMNVSTLELGDSALYLCAGSLGTGGPYEQYFGPGTRLTVT.

This clonotype was observed many times. V gene TRBV20-1 combines with J gene TRBJ1-5, with a weak D call TRBD1 (5 bases). Germline loops: CDR1 DFQATT, CDR2 SNEGSKA (reference sequence). There are 13 residues in the CDR3. V was clipped by 3 bases and J by 2 bases, with 8 bases between them. CDR3 sequence (DNA): TGCAGTGCTAGGACACAGGGCAATCAGCCCCAGCATTTT. The encoded protein is CSARTQGNQPQHF.

This clonotype was picked up a small number of times. The chain is built from TRBV24-1 and TRBJ2-5; the D is unclear. The CDR3 totals 12 residues. The V and J ends lost 0 bases and 4 bases respectively, with 2 bases between them. Germline V gives CDR1 KGHDR, CDR2 SFDVKD. CDR3 loop: CATSDLAETQYF. The CDR3 DNA follows: TGTGCCACCAGTGATTTGGCAGAGACCCAGTACTTC.

This clonotype was seen many times. The chain recombines TRBV7-2 with TRBJ2-7; tentative D call: TRBD1 (6 bases). V lost 1 base, J lost 1 base, and 11 bases lay in between. Per the germline V gene, CDR1 is SGHTA and CDR2 is FQGNSA. The CDR3 has 15 amino acids. For the CDR3, the DNA is TGTGCCAGCAGCTTAGTACAGGGAACATCCTACGAGCAGTACTTC. As protein: CASSLVQGTSYEQYF.

This clonotype was found many times. The rearrangement joins TRBV7-9 to TRBJ1-2, with D hard to call. This CDR3 is 12 amino acids long. Germline lookup yields CDR1 SEHNR and CDR2 FQNEAQ (reference sequence). Trimming cost V 6 bases and J 4 bases, with 9 bases left between them. The chain's CDR3 is CASSGTVYGYTF. The DNA of the CDR3 is TGTGCCAGCAGTGGTACAGTCTATGGCTACACCTTC.

This clonotype was seen at least ten times. The genes are TRBV12-3 or TRBV12-4 and TRBJ2-6; no clear D. The CDR3 spans 14 residues. With 5 bases removed from V and 0 bases from J, the gap between germline ends came to 5 bases. The CDR3 here is CASSPPSGANVLTF. CDR3 DNA sequence: TGTGCCAGCAGTCCCCCCTCTGGGGCCAACGTCCTGACTTTC.

This clonotype was picked up many times. V gene TRBV7-6 combines with J gene TRBJ2-7, with D possibly TRBD1 on 5 matching bases. Trimming removed 1 base at V and 4 bases at J, with 11 bases between. Germline V gene lookup returns CDR1 SGHVS and CDR2 FNYEAQ. This CDR3 spans 14 amino acids. CDR3 in DNA: TGTGCCAGCAGCTTAGGGGCAGGGCTATACGAGCAGTACTTC. As protein: CASSLGAGLYEQYF.

This clonotype was counted only a few times. V is TRBV9 and J is TRBJ2-5; 7 nucleotides line up with TRBD2. The trim removed 3 bases at V and 4 bases at J, leaving 12 bases unmatched. Germline assignment: CDR1 SGDLS and CDR2 YYNGEE. The CDR3 has 16 residues. The CDR3 DNA reads as TGTGCCAGCAGCGCCCCACTCGGACTAGTTTCAGAGACCCAGTACTTC. Translating it yields CASSAPLGLVSETQYF.

This clonotype was seen a few times. The chain combines TRBV19 with TRBJ1-2, with TRBD1 identical over 9 bases. Unmatched junction bases numbered 2, after V lost 1 base and J lost 8 bases. This CDR3 contains 13 residues. Germline assignment: CDR1 LNHDA and CDR2 SQIVND (reference sequence). The chain's CDR3 is CASSIATGGGYTF. The CDR3 nucleotides are TGTGCCAGTAGTATAGCGACAGGGGGAGGCTACACCTTC.

This chain uses TRBV20-1 with TRBJ2-2; D is unclear. From germline, CDR1 is DFQATT and CDR2 SNEGSKA (reference sequence). V was shortened by 3 bases and J by 5 bases, with 13 bases between the two germline ends. There are 14 residues in the CDR3. CDR3 nucleotide sequence: TGCAGTGCTAGGAATTGGGCCCAGACCGGGGAGCTGTTTTTT. It is translated as CSARNWAQTGELFF.

Only a few counts were recorded for this clonotype. CDR3 amino acids: CASSPKGWTSGYEQYF. The CDR3 DNA reads TGTGCCAGCAGCCCTAAAGGGTGGACGTCCGGTTACGAGCAGTACTTC. The V call is TRBV27, the J call TRBJ2-7, with no clear D. Germline V lookup: CDR1 MNHEY, CDR2 SMNVEV (reference sequence). This CDR3 spans 16 amino acids. Trimming removed 6 bases at V and 4 bases at J, with 22 bases between.

This clonotype was seen repeatedly, ten times or more. The chain carries TRBV28 and TRBJ1-4; maybe TRBD1 (5 bases). Germline CDR1 MDHEN, CDR2 SYDVKM. The CDR3 sequence is 14 residues long. V lost 6 bases and J lost 10, with 18 bases in between. The CDR3 loop is CASRAGDRSGKLFF. In DNA, the CDR3 is TGTGCCAGCAGAGCGGGGGATAGGTCGGGAAAACTGTTTTTT.

The rearrangement joins TRBV19 to TRBJ1-2, with a weak D call TRBD1 (6 bases). V lost 6 bases, J lost 8 bases, and 19 bases lay in between. The CDR3 contains 14 residues. CDR1 and CDR2 from the germline V gene are LNHDA and SQIVND (reference sequence). CDR3 bases: TGTGCCAGTAGCCTCCCGTGGGGGGCGCACGGCTACACCTTC. It yields the protein CASSLPWGAHGYTF.

This clonotype came up many times. The chain recombines TRBV11-3 with TRBJ2-5; the match to TRBD2 covers 7 bases. Germline V lookup: CDR1 SGHNT, CDR2 YENEEA. The CDR3 spans 14 residues. The V and J ends lost 4 bases and 6 bases, in that order; junction bases with no gene match: 8. CDR3 region: CASSSAGVKKTQYF. For the CDR3, the DNA is TGTGCCAGCAGCTCCGCGGGAGTTAAAAAGACCCAGTACTTC.

The rearrangement links TRBV6-2 or TRBV6-3 to TRBJ2-4, with 9 bases fitting TRBD1. Germline V gene data show CDR1 as MNHEY and CDR2 as SVGEGT. With V trimmed by 6 bases and J by 9 bases, 6 bases remained unmatched. This CDR3 comprises 13 residues. DNA for the CDR3: TGTGCCAGCAGGGACAGGGGAGTTATCATTCAGTACTTC. It yields the protein CASRDRGVIIQYF.

The table lists this clonotype with a few counts. V gene TRBV29-1 combines with J gene TRBJ2-7; D remains unclear. The germline V gene has CDR1 SQVTM and CDR2 ANQGSEA. The CDR3 has 11 residues. V dropped 0 bases and J dropped 5 bases, with 5 bases sitting between them. CDR3 sequence reads: CSVEEGDEQYF. CDR3 nucleotides: TGCAGCGTTGAAGAGGGCGACGAGCAGTACTTC.

A note on this clonotype: A read error is likely, as this CDR3 ends without the conserved phenylalanine or tryptophan. The V call is TRBV27, the J call TRBJ1-1; D is perhaps TRBD1 (6 bases). Looked up from germline, CDR1 is MNHEY and CDR2 is SMNVEV (reference sequence). The length of the CDR3 is 14 residues. The ends were cut back, 4 bases at V and 4 bases at J, with 13 bases in the middle. The CDR3 sequence is CASSSDRMSTEAFS. CDR3 DNA: TGTGCCAGCAGTTCGGACAGAATGAGCACTGAAGCTTTCTCT.

The V and J genes are TRBV7-9 and TRBJ2-6; possible D gene TRBD2, 6 bases. The ends were cut back, 5 bases at V and 4 bases at J, with 18 bases in the middle. Germline CDR1 reads SEHNR; CDR2 reads FQNEAQ (reference sequence). This CDR3 contains 17 residues. The DNA of the CDR3 is TGTGCCAGCAGCCAAACCCCGGGAGTGGAAGGGGCCAACGTCCTGACTTTC. It translates to CASSQTPGVEGANVLTF.

This chain links TRBV6-2 or TRBV6-3 with TRBJ2-2; D unclear. Germline V CDR1 and CDR2: MNHEY, SVGEGT. The germline V and J ends were trimmed by 6 bases and 6 bases, with 11 bases remaining between them. The CDR3 loop spans 13 amino acids. The CDR3 reads CASSALMAGELFF. The CDR3 coding sequence is TGTGCCAGCAGCGCCTTAATGGCCGGGGAGCTGTTTTTT.

This clonotype was observed at least ten times. This chain links TRBV5-6 with TRBJ1-1; possible D gene TRBD1, 5 bases. Germline CDR1 and CDR2: SGHDT and YYEEEE. Between the trimmed V and J ends, which lost 4 bases and 6 bases, there was a span of 13 bases. The length of the CDR3 is 13 residues. The CDR3 DNA sequence: TGTGCCAGCAGCCCGGCAGGGAGAGCTGAAGCTTTCTTT. Its protein is CASSPAGRAEAFF.

The sample holds many counts of this clonotype. This chain uses TRBV5-1 with TRBJ1-1, with D hard to call. The CDR3 is made up of 14 amino acids. Germline V lookup: CDR1 SGHRS, CDR2 YFSETQ. V lost 0 bases, J lost 4 bases, and 10 bases lay in between. This chain's CDR3 is CASSLVPEGTEAFF. The CDR3 DNA reads TGCGCCAGCAGCTTGGTGCCGGAGGGCACTGAAGCTTTCTTT.

This clonotype has at least ten counts. The chain couples TRBV27 to TRBJ2-1; the D is unclear. This CDR3 has 16 residues. Trimming stripped 5 bases from V and 5 bases from J, with 19 bases between. Germline V gene sequence: CDR1 MNHEY, CDR2 SMNVEV (reference sequence). The CDR3 is CASSPPGQAIHNEQFF. In DNA form, the CDR3 reads TGTGCCAGCAGTCCCCCCGGGCAGGCCATCCACAATGAGCAGTTCTTC.

CDR3 DNA: TGTGCCAGCAGTGGGCCTATTTTAGGAGGCTACACCTTC. This encodes CASSGPILGGYTF. The chain couples TRBV2 to TRBJ1-2; D is undetermined. This CDR3 is built from 13 residues. The germline gives CDR1 SNHLY, CDR2 FYNNEI. V was shortened by 4 bases and J by 8 bases, with 14 bases between the two germline ends.

This clonotype was seen at least ten times. This chain connects TRBV20-1 to TRBJ2-5; TRBD2 agrees at 7 bases. CDR3 size: 14 residues. The V segment lost 6 bases and the J segment 4 bases; nucleotides outside the gene matches: 11. Germline CDR1 DFQATT, CDR2 SNEGSKA (reference sequence). CDR3 protein: CSAPAGRRGETQYF. Here the CDR3 DNA reads TGCAGTGCGCCAGCGGGAAGAAGGGGAGAGACCCAGTACTTC.